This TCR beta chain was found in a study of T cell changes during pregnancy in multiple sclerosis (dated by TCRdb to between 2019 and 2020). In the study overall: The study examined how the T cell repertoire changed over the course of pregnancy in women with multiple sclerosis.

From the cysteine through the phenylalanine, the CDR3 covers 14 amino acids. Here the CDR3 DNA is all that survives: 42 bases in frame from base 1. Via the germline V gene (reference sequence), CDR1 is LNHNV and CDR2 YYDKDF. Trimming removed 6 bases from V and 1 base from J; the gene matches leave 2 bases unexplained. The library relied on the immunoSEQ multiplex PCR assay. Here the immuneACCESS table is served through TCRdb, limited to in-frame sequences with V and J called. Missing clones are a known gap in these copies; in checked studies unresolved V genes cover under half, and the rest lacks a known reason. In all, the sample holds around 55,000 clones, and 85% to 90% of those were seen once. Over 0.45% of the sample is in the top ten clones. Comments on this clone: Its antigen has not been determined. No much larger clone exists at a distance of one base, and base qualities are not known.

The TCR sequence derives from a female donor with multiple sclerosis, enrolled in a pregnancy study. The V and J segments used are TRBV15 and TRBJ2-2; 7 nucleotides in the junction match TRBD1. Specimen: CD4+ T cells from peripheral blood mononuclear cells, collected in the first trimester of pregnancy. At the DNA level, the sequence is TGTGCCACCAGGACAGGGTTGAACACCGGGGAGCTGTTTTTT. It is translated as CATRTGLNTGELFF.